These 13 T cell receptor beta chains were sequenced from one sample in a study of blood T cell repertoires in COVID-19. Method: immunoSEQ multiplex PCR; TCRdb's copy keeps in-frame clones and lacks some. The sample records 250,000 to 350,000 clones, 91% being singletons. The sample taken for sequencing was peripheral blood. The source of these receptors is a woman aged 30 to 39 with COVID-19, enrolled during active disease.

This chain links TRBV2 with TRBJ2-3, with 12 bases aligning to TRBD2. The CDR3 loop spans 15 amino acids. Germline V CDR1 and CDR2: SNHLY, FYNNEI. V gave up 7 bases and J gave up 8 bases; unmatched junction bases: 10. In DNA, the CDR3 is TGTGCCAGCACTATGACTAGCGGGAGAGTGGGTACGCAGTATTTT. Translation gives CASTMTSGRVGTQYF.

The chain has TRBV4-2 and TRBJ1-1; 7 bases agree with TRBD1. Looked up from germline, CDR1 is LGHNA and CDR2 is YNFKEQ. V lost 0 bases and J lost 7; bases outside the gene matches: 8. The CDR3 has 15 amino acids. As DNA, the CDR3 is TGTGCCAGCAGCCAAGAGACATCCTACAGGGGTGAAGCTTTCTTT. Encoded protein: CASSQETSYRGEAFF.

V is TRBV29-1 and J is TRBJ2-7, with TRBD2 as a possible D gene (5 bases). CDR3 size: 11 residues. Germline CDR1 SQVTM, CDR2 ANQGSEA. The V end lost 6 bases, the J end lost 4 bases, and 10 bases lay between the germline ends. The DNA for the CDR3 is TGCAGCGTCGAGGGCTTATACGAGCAGTACTTC. Its translation: CSVEGLYEQYF.

The chain is built from TRBV19 and TRBJ1-5; D unclear. This CDR3 region has 13 residues. CDR1 and CDR2 (germline): LNHDA, SQIVND (reference sequence). Trimming took 5 bases from V and 4 from J, leaving 9 bases between them. Here the CDR3 reads CASSPSRNQPQHF. CDR3 sequence (DNA): TGTGCCAGTAGTCCCTCCCGTAATCAGCCCCAGCATTTT.

This chain joins TRBV19 and TRBJ1-2; D gene uncertain. V was cut by 3 bases and J by 3 bases, with 11 bases left in between. The germline CDR1 and CDR2 sequences are LNHDA and SQIVND (reference sequence). The CDR3 runs 14 residues. CDR3 in DNA: TGTGCCAGTAGTATCCCCCTGGGAGACTATGGCTACACCTTC. As protein: CASSIPLGDYGYTF.

The chain is built from TRBV4-1 and TRBJ1-1; 9 bases fit TRBD1. The germline gives CDR1 MGHRA, CDR2 YSYEKL. The CDR3 runs 15 residues. V gave up 1 base and J gave up 10 bases; unmatched junction bases: 10. CDR3 residues: CASSQGATPGQGAFF. The DNA for the CDR3 is TGCGCCAGCAGCCAAGGGGCGACTCCGGGACAGGGAGCTTTCTTT.

The chain uses TRBV24-1 and TRBJ1-5; no reliable D call. Looked up from germline, CDR1 is KGHDR and CDR2 is SFDVKD. There are 15 residues in the CDR3. V was pared by 4 bases and J by 3 bases, with 12 bases between. The CDR3 DNA sequence: TGTGCCACCAGTGACCCCGGGTCCCCCAATCAGCCCCAGCATTTT. Its translation is CATSDPGSPNQPQHF.

The CDR3 coding sequence is TGTGCCAGCAGCCAACAAGGGGGTTTTGAACCCCTCCACTTT. This sequence encodes CASSQQGGFEPLHF. V is TRBV3-1 (or the pseudogene TRBV3-2) and J is TRBJ1-6, with D perhaps TRBD1 (6 bases). The CDR3 is 14 amino acids. The ends were cut back, 2 bases at V and 12 bases at J, with 14 bases in the middle. The germline V gene encodes CDR1 LGHDT and CDR2 YNNKEL (reference sequence).

The chain has TRBV28 and TRBJ2-7, with a weak D call TRBD1 (5 bases). V lost 2 bases and J lost 1, with 6 bases in between. CDR3 size: 13 residues. Germline CDR1 reads MDHEN; CDR2 reads SYDVKM. Written as DNA, the CDR3 is TGTGCCAGCAGTTTACGACAGTCCTACGAGCAGTACTTC. As protein: CASSLRQSYEQYF. The full variable domain, its missing parts supplied by reference TRBV28 and TRBJ2-7, is DVKVTQSSRYLVKRTGEKVFLECVQDMDHENMFWYRQDPGLGLRLIYFSYDVKMKEKGDIPEGYSVSREKKERFSLILESASTNQTSMYLCASSLRQSYEQYFGPGTRLTVT.

CDR3 DNA: TGTGCCAGCAGACAGACAGGGGGGATTAACTATGGCTACACCTTC. Amino acid sequence: CASRQTGGINYGYTF. This chain links TRBV28 with TRBJ1-2; 9 nucleotides line up with TRBD1. Trimming at V came to 6 bases and at J to 1 base, leaving 6 bases not matched to a gene. Germline loops: CDR1 MDHEN, CDR2 SYDVKM. This CDR3 spans 15 amino acids.

This clone came up once. This sequence joins TRBV28 and TRBJ1-5, with 9 bases matching TRBD1. There are 14 residues in the CDR3. V dropped 5 bases and J dropped 6; count of bases not matched to a gene: 5. From germline, CDR1 is MDHEN and CDR2 SYDVKM. Here the CDR3 reads CASSPGQGIQPQHF. The CDR3 nucleotides are TGTGCCAGCAGTCCAGGACAGGGGATTCAGCCCCAGCATTTT.

The J gene is TRBJ1-5, the V gene TRBV19; 10 positions match TRBD1. The CDR3 is 15 residues long. Per germline, CDR1 LNHDA and CDR2 SQIVND (reference sequence). V trimming: 6 bases; J trimming: 7 bases; junction bases outside the gene matches: 9. The CDR3 region has the DNA TGTGCCAGTAGCCCGACAGGGGGCGGGGGGCAGCCCCAGCATTTT. The encoded protein is CASSPTGGGGQPQHF.

The chain has TRBV5-6 and TRBJ2-7; 12 bases map to TRBD2. The CDR3 covers 15 residues. V lost 3 bases to trimming and J lost 5 bases; unmatched junction nucleotides: 6. Per germline, CDR1 SGHDT and CDR2 YYEEEE. Here the CDR3 reads CASSSLAGGPHEQYF. The CDR3 coding sequence is TGTGCCAGCAGCTCCCTAGCGGGAGGGCCCCACGAGCAGTACTTC.